This TCR beta chain was recovered during a study of lymphopenia after photon versus proton radiotherapy. Libraries were prepared by immunoSEQ multiplex PCR; TCRdb keeps only in-frame clonotypes and omits some of them. The sample yields more than 70,000 clones, over 70% seen once. To note about this clone: Its antigen remains unknown.

General study points: Oligoclonal CD8+ Temra expansion after nadir drove photon patients' diversity drop.

The sample was peripheral blood, taken from a patient treated with proton-based radiotherapy. This TCR derives from a man in his 60s with pancreatic cancer.

CDR3 sequence (DNA): TGTGCCAGCAGTGAATTGTGGAATGAGCAGTTCTTC. It encodes CASSELWNEQFF. The rearrangement uses TRBV6-1 and TRBJ2-1; D gene uncertain. CDR3 size: 12 residues. The V end was cut by 2 bases, the J end by 7 bases, with 6 bases between. From germline, CDR1 is MNHNS and CDR2 SASEGT.